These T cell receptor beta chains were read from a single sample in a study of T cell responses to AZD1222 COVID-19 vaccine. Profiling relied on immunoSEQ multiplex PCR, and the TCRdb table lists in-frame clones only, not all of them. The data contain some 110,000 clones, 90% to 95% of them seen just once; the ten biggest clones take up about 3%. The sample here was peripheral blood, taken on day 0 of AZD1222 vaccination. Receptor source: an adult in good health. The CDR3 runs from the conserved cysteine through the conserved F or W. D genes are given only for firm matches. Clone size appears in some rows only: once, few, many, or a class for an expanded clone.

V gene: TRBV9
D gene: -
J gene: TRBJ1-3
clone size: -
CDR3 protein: CASSVPSGNTIYF
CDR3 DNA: TGTGCCAGCAGCGTACCATCTGGAAACACCATATATTTT

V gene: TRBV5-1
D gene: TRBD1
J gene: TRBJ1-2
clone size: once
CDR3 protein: CASSLQGSGYTF
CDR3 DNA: TGCGCCAGCAGCTTACAGGGGTCCGGCTACACCTTC

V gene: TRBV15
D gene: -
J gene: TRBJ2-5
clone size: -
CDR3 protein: CATRGQGGQETQYF
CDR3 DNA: TGTGCCACCAGGGGCCAGGGGGGACAAGAGACCCAGTACTTC

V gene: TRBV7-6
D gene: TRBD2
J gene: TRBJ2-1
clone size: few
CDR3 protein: CASSQETAVRRGSYNEQFF
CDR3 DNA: TGTGCCAGCAGCCAAGAAACAGCGGTTCGGCGGGGGTCCTACAATGAGCAGTTCTTC

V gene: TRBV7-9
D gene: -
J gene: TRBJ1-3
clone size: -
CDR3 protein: CASSSRFSGNTIYF
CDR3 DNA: TGTGCCAGCAGTTCTAGGTTCTCTGGAAACACCATATATTTT

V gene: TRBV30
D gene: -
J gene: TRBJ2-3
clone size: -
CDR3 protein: CAWMNRDRSTDTQYF
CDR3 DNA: TGTGCCTGGATGAATAGGGACCGAAGCACAGATACGCAGTATTTT

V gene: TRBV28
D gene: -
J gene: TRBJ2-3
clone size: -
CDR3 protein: CASSLQETTSTDTQYF
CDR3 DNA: TGTGCCAGCAGTTTGCAGGAGACGACTAGCACAGATACGCAGTATTTT

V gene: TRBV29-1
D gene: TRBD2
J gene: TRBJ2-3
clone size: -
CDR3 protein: CSVKAGTDTQYF
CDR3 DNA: TGCAGCGTGAAAGCGGGAACAGATACGCAGTATTTT

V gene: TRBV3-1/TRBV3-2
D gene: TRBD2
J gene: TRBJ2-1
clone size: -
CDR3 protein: CASSGGGEQFF
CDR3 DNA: TGTGCCAGCTCCGGGGGGGGTGAGCAGTTCTTC

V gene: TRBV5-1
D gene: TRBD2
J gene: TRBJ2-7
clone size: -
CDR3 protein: CASSLGLAGDSYEQYF
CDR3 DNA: TGCGCCAGCAGCTTGGGTCTAGCGGGGGATTCCTACGAGCAGTACTTC

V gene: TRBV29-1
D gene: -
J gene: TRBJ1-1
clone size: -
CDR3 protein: CSVDLGTATEAFF
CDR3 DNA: TGCAGCGTTGACTTGGGCACTGCCACTGAAGCTTTCTTT

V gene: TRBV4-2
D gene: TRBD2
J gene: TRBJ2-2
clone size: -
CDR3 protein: CASSQDKRGRGTGELFF
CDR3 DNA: TGTGCCAGCAGCCAAGATAAACGCGGGAGGGGCACCGGGGAGCTGTTTTTT

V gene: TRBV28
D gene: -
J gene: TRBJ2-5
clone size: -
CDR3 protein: CASSLELTLQETQYF
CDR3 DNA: TGTGCCAGCAGTTTAGAGTTAACTCTCCAAGAGACCCAGTACTTC

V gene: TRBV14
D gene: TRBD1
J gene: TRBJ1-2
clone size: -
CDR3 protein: CASSGQGLIYGYTF
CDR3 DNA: TGTGCCAGCAGCGGACAGGGGTTGATCTATGGCTACACCTTC

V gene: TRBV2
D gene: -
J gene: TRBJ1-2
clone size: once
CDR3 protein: CASSELYGRPNYGYTF
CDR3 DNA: TGTGCCAGCAGTGAATTATATGGCAGGCCCAACTATGGCTACACCTTC

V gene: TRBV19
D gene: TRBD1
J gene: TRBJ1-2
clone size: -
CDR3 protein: CASRLGTGGYTF
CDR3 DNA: TGTGCCAGTCGGCTAGGGACAGGAGGCTACACCTTC

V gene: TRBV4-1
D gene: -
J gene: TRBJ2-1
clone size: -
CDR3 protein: CASTGQRQGSDNEQFF
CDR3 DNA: TGCGCCAGCACGGGGCAGAGGCAGGGCTCGGACAATGAGCAGTTCTTC